This is a list of T cell receptor beta chains from one sample in a study of blood T cells in healthy people across ages. TCRdb fed the 5' RACE reads into MiXCR, producing one record per CDR3 protein. Of more than 700,000 distinct CDR3 sequences listed, 46% are singletons. The sequencing sample was made of blood. The receptors here all came from a man older than 75 in good health. Both conserved end residues are part of each CDR3. D genes are given only for firm matches. A clone size is listed for some rows: how often the clone was seen (once, few, many), or a class if it is expanded.

CDR3 DNA: TGCGCCAGCAGCGCCGGGGGGGGCGAGGTCACTGAAGCTTTCTTT
CDR3 protein: CASSAGGGEVTEAFF
J gene: TRBJ1-1
clone size: few
D gene: .
V gene: TRBV5-1

CDR3 DNA: TGTGCCAGCAGCCAGGGGAACAAAGAGACCCAGTACTTC
CDR3 protein: CASSQGNKETQYF
J gene: TRBJ2-5
clone size: many
D gene: .
V gene: TRBV7-3

CDR3 DNA: TGTGCCAGCAGCTTAATGCTTGCAGCGTACTACGAGCAGTACTTC
CDR3 protein: CASSLMLAAYYEQYF
J gene: TRBJ2-7
clone size: many
D gene: .
V gene: TRBV7-8

CDR3 DNA: TGTGCCAGCAGCTTAGCTCTAGCGGACACCGGGGAGCTGTTTTTT
CDR3 protein: CASSLALADTGELFF
J gene: TRBJ2-2
clone size: .
D gene: TRBD2
V gene: TRBV7-2

CDR3 DNA: TGCAGCGTTGGAGAGACAGGGGCCCCGAGCTCCTACAATGAGCGGTTCTTC
CDR3 protein: CSVGETGAPSSYNERFF
J gene: TRBJ2-1
clone size: .
D gene: TRBD1
V gene: TRBV29-1

CDR3 DNA: TGTGCCAGCAGTTTAACTAGAGTGAACTACAATGAGCAGTACTTC
CDR3 protein: CASSLTRVNYNEQYF
J gene: TRBJ2-7
clone size: .
D gene: .
V gene: TRBV12-3/TRBV12-4

CDR3 DNA: TGTGCCAGCAGTGAACTCGGCGTATATGGCTACACCTTC
CDR3 protein: CASSELGVYGYTF
J gene: TRBJ1-2
clone size: few
D gene: .
V gene: TRBV6-1

CDR3 DNA: TGCGCCAGCAGCTTCGGACTAGCGGGAGTCACTGAGCAGTTCTTC
CDR3 protein: CASSFGLAGVTEQFF
J gene: TRBJ2-1
clone size: many
D gene: TRBD2
V gene: TRBV5-1

CDR3 DNA: TGCGCCAGCAGAAGAGAGCAAGAGACCCAGTACTTC
CDR3 protein: CASRREQETQYF
J gene: TRBJ2-5
clone size: few
D gene: .
V gene: TRBV5-1

CDR3 DNA: TGTGCCACCAGCAGCCTAGGGGAGACCCAGTACTTC
CDR3 protein: CATSSLGETQYF
J gene: TRBJ2-5
clone size: .
D gene: .
V gene: TRBV15

CDR3 DNA: TGTGCCAGCAGTCCCGGTTTAGCGGGATGGGCTATGGGGACCCAGTACTTC
CDR3 protein: CASSPGLAGWAMGTQYF
J gene: TRBJ2-5
clone size: many
D gene: TRBD2
V gene: TRBV6-1

CDR3 DNA: TGTGCCAGCAGCATCCCCCAGGCGGGAGTCGGTACAGATACGCAGTATTTT
CDR3 protein: CASSIPQAGVGTDTQYF
J gene: TRBJ2-3
clone size: many
D gene: TRBD2
V gene: TRBV7-9

CDR3 DNA: TGTGCCAGCAGCTTACATAGCGGGAGGCCCCCAGATACGCAGTATTTT
CDR3 protein: CASSLHSGRPPDTQYF
J gene: TRBJ2-3
clone size: few
D gene: TRBD2
V gene: TRBV7-9

CDR3 DNA: TGTGCCAGCAGTTTAAGAGGGGCAGGGTATAACTATGGCTACACCTTC
CDR3 protein: CASSLRGAGYNYGYTF
J gene: TRBJ1-2
clone size: .
D gene: .
V gene: TRBV27

CDR3 DNA: TGTGCCAGTAGCTCAGACACCGGGCATGGTGGCTACACCTTC
CDR3 protein: CASSSDTGHGGYTF
J gene: TRBJ1-2
clone size: .
D gene: .
V gene: TRBV6-5

CDR3 DNA: TGCGCCAGCAGCTTGGGGGAGGGTGGCACTGAAGCTTTCTTT
CDR3 protein: CASSLGEGGTEAFF
J gene: TRBJ1-1
clone size: .
D gene: .
V gene: TRBV5-1

CDR3 DNA: TGCAGTGCTAGTAACGGACAGACAGCTAACTATGGCTACACCTTC
CDR3 protein: CSASNGQTANYGYTF
J gene: TRBJ1-2
clone size: .
D gene: .
V gene: TRBV20-1

CDR3 DNA: TGCAGCGTCGATGAGGGGGCTGGGGCCAACGTCCTGACTTTC
CDR3 protein: CSVDEGAGANVLTF
J gene: TRBJ2-6
clone size: .
D gene: .
V gene: TRBV29-1

CDR3 DNA: TGCAGCGGAATTACTAGCGGCACAGATACGCAGTATTTT
CDR3 protein: CSGITSGTDTQYF
J gene: TRBJ2-3
clone size: few
D gene: TRBD2
V gene: TRBV29-1

CDR3 DNA: TGCGCCAGCAGCCAAGATTCCGGTCGACGAAGGGCAGATACGCAGTATTTT
CDR3 protein: CASSQDSGRRRADTQYF
J gene: TRBJ2-3
clone size: .
D gene: .
V gene: TRBV4-3

CDR3 DNA: TGCGCCAGCAGCTTGGACGGGGAGCTGTTTTTT
CDR3 protein: CASSLDGELFF
J gene: TRBJ2-2
clone size: few
D gene: .
V gene: TRBV5-1

CDR3 DNA: TGTGCCAGCAGTTACTGGACAGGTTACAATGAGCAGTTCTTC
CDR3 protein: CASSYWTGYNEQFF
J gene: TRBJ2-1
clone size: .
D gene: TRBD1
V gene: TRBV6-2/TRBV6-3

CDR3 DNA: TGCAGTGCTGTGACTAGCGAAGTAACAGATACGCAGTATTTT
CDR3 protein: CSAVTSEVTDTQYF
J gene: TRBJ2-3
clone size: .
D gene: TRBD2
V gene: TRBV20-1

CDR3 DNA: TGTGCCAGCAGCGTAGAAGGGAAGGGCACCGGGGAGCTGTTTTTT
CDR3 protein: CASSVEGKGTGELFF
J gene: TRBJ2-2
clone size: .
D gene: .
V gene: TRBV9

CDR3 DNA: TGTGCCAGCAGCTTAGTGTACCAGAACAATGAGCAGTTCTTC
CDR3 protein: CASSLVYQNNEQFF
J gene: TRBJ2-1
clone size: .
D gene: .
V gene: TRBV7-2